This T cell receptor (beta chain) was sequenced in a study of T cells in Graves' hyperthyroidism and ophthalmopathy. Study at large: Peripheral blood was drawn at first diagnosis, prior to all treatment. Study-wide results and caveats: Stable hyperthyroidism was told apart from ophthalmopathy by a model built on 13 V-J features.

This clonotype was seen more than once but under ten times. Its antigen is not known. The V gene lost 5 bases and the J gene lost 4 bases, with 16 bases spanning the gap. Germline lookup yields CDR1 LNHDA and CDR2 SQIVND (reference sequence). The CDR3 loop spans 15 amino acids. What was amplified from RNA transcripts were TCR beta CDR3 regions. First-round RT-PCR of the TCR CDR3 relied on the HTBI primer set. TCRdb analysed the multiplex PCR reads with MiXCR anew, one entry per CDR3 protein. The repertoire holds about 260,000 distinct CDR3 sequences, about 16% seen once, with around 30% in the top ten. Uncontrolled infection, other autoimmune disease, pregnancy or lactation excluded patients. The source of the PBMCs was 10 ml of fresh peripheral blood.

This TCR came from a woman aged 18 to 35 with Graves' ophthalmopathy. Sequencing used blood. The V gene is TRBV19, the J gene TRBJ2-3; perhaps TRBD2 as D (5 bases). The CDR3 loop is CASSLQYGSSDTQYF. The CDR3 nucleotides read TGTGCCAGTAGTCTCCAATATGGGAGCTCAGATACGCAGTATTTT.